This T cell receptor (beta chain) is from a study of CD8+CD57+ T cells in acquired aplastic anemia. Study details: Across the sorted CD4+ and CD8+ cells, DNA amounts averaged 3.2 ug.

CDR1 SNHLY and CDR2 FYNNEI come from the germline V gene. V dropped 4 bases and J dropped 9 bases, with 12 bases sitting between them. The CDR3 is 12 amino acids. The sample holds many counts of this clonotype. Antigen unknown. Study results and limitations: The study identified around 28 CD8+ CDR3 sequences shared by patients and controls.

Patients picked for sequencing had shown CD8+CD57+ cell expansion detected by flow cytometry. Genomic DNA templated the TCR beta VDJ and CDR3 profiling. One entry per CDR3 protein results from TCRdb running MiXCR on the reads. The sample carries approximately 170,000 distinct CDR3 sequences, less than 50% recorded once. What was sequenced was sorted CD4+, CD8+, or CD8+CD57+ T cells (not recorded which) from PBMCs. The TCR sequence derives from a human donor with aplastic anemia. The chain recombines TRBV2 with TRBJ1-2, with D possibly matching TRBD1 (6 bases). CDR3 nucleotide sequence: TGTGCCAGCAGTGCAGAAGGACAGAGCTACACCTTC. This translates into CASSAEGQSYTF.